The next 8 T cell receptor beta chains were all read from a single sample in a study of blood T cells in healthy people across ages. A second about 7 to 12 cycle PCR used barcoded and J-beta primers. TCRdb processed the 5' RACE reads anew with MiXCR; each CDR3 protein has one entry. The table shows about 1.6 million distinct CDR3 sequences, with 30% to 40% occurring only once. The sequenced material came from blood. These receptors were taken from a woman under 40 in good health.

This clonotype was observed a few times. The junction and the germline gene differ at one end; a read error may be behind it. DNA of the CDR3: TGTGCCAGTAGTGAGGGGATCGCAACTAATGAAAAACTGTTTTTT. The encoded protein is CASSEGIATNEKLFF. V is TRBV6-1 and J is TRBJ1-4; D is perhaps TRBD1 (5 bases). The CDR3 extends over 15 amino acids. Germline V lookup: CDR1 MNHNS, CDR2 SASEGT.

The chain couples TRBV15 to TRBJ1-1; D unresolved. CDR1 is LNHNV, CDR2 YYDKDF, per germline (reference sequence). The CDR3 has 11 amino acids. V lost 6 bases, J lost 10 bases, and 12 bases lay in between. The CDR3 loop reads CATRNTAGAFF. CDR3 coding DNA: TGTGCCACCAGAAACACGGCGGGAGCTTTCTTT.

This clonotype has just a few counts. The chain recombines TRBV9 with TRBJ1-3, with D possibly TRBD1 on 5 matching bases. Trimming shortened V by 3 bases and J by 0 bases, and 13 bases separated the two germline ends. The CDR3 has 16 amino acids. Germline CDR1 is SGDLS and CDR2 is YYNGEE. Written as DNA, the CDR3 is TGTGCCAGCAGCGCAGGGTTTTTGGGCTCTGGAAACACCATATATTTT. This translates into CASSAGFLGSGNTIYF.

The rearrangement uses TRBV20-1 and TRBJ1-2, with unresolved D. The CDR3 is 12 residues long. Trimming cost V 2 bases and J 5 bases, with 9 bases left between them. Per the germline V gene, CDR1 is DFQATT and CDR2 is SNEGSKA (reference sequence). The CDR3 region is CSARTQTYGYTF. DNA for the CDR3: TGCAGTGCTAGAACGCAGACATATGGCTACACCTTC.

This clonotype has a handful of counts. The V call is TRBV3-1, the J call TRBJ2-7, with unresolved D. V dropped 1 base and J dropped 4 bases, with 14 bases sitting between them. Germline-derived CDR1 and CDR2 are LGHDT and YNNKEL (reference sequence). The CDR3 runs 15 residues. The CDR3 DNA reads TGTGCCAGCAGCCAAGTGGGCGCAGGTCTTTACGAGCAGTACTTC. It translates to CASSQVGAGLYEQYF.

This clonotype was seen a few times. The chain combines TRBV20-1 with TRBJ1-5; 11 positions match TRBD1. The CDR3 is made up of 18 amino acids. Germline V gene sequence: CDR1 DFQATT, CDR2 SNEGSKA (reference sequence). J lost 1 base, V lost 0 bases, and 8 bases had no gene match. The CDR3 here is CSARDRDRGSKSNQPQHF. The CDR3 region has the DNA TGCAGTGCTAGAGATCGGGACAGGGGGTCGAAGAGCAATCAGCCCCAGCATTTT.

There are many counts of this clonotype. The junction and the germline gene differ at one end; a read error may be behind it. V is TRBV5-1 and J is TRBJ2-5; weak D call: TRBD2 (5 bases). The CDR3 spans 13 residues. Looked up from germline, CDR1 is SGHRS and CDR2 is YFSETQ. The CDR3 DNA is TGTGCCAGCAGTTTAGCGCACCAAGAGACCCAGTACTTC. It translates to CASSLAHQETQYF.

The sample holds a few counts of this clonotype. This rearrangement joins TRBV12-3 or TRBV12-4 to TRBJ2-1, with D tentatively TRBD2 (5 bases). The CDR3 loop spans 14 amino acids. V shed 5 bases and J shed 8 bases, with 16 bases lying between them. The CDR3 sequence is CASSLLGLGDEQFF. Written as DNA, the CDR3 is TGTGCCAGCAGTCTATTAGGACTCGGCGATGAGCAGTTCTTC.